This T cell receptor beta chain was observed in a study of beta chain features in type 1 diabetes. Deletions cut 0 bases from V and 3 bases from J, with 14 bases between. CDR1 is GTSNPN, CDR2 SVGIG, per germline (reference sequence). This CDR3 region has 15 residues. There are a few counts of this clone. What it binds is not known. Study findings and constraints: For Type 1 diabetes patients, all four CD4+ subsets carried TCRB CDR3s that were moderately but significantly shorter.

TCRB transcripts that were expressed got sequenced, as all of the isolated RNA had been reverse transcribed. Sequencing used immunoSEQ multiplex PCR; TCRdb keeps in-frame clones, though not all of them. Of around 240,000 clones listed, 16% are singletons. Sequenced input: naive CD4+ T cells from blood. The source of this sequence is a man aged 30-40 years with type 1 diabetes. The V call is TRBV30, the J call TRBJ1-2; TRBD1 is a possible D gene (6 bases). For the CDR3, the DNA is TGTGCCTGGAGTGTACAGGGCGGGACATACTATGGCTACACCTTC. This encodes CAWSVQGGTYYGYTF.